The clone carrying this T cell receptor beta chain was seen at least ten times. Its target is unknown. With 6 bases removed from V and 1 base from J, the gap between germline ends came to 17 bases. Looked up from germline, CDR1 is MNHNS and CDR2 is SASEGT. The CDR3 extends over 16 amino acids. This record belongs to a study of glioma-infiltrating T cells. Findings and limits, study-wide: Above-expected tissue-blood divergence occurred in all gliomas, most in low-grade ones.

Using RNA template, CDR3s of TCR alpha and beta were amplified with iRepertoire arm-PCR. TCRdb redid the calling of the multiplex PCR reads with MiXCR, one entry per CDR3 protein. This table holds about 20,000 distinct CDR3 sequences, 20% to 25% found once. The V gene is TRBV6-1, the J gene TRBJ2-3, with D possibly matching TRBD2 (5 bases). This sequence was found in a human donor with low-grade glioma or glioblastoma, undergoing nonglioma brain surgery, or in good health (not recorded which). Source material: glioma tissue, nonneoplastic brain tissue, or PBMCs (not recorded which). The CDR3 loop is CASSPIVGRGTDTQYF. In DNA form, the CDR3 reads TGTGCCAGCAGCCCCATCGTCGGGCGGGGCACAGATACGCAGTATTTT.